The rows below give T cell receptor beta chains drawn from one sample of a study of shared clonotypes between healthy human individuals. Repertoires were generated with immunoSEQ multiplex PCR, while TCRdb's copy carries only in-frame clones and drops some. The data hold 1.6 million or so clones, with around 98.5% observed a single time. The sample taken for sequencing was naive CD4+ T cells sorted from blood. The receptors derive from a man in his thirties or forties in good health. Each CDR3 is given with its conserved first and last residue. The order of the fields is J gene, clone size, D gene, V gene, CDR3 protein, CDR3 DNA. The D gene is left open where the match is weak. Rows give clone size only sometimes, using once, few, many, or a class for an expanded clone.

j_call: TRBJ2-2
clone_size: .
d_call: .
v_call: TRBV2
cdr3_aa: CASSVDTGELFF
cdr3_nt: TGTGCCAGCTCGGTCGACACCGGGGAGCTGTTTTTT

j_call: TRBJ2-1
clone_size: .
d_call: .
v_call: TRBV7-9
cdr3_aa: CASSLNIGEQFF
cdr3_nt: TGTGCCAGCAGCTTAAACATTGGTGAGCAGTTCTTC

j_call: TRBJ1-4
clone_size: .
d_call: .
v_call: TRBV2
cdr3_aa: CASTSLINEKLFF
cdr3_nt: TGTGCCAGCACCTCCCTGATTAATGAAAAACTGTTTTTT

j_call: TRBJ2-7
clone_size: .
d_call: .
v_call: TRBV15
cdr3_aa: CATSRELDSYEQYF
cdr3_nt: TGTGCCACCAGCAGAGAGTTGGACTCCTACGAGCAGTACTTC

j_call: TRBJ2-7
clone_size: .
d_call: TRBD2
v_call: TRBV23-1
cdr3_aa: CASSHQREGHFSYEQYF
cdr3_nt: TGCGCCAGCAGTCATCAGCGGGAGGGCCATTTCTCCTACGAGCAGTACTTC

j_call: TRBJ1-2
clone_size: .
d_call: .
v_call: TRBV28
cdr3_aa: CASRDNYGYTF
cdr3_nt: TGTGCCAGCAGGGACAATTATGGCTACACCTTC

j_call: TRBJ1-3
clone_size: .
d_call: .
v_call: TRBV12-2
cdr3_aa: CASRLFRVSGNTIYF
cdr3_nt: TGTGCAAGTCGCTTATTCCGGGTCTCTGGAAACACCATATATTTT

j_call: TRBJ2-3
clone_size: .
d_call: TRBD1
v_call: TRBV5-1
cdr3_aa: CASSRSTGRTDTQYF
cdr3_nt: TGCGCCAGCAGCCGATCGACAGGGCGCACAGATACGCAGTATTTT

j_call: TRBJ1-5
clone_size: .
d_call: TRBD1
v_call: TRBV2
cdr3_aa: CATHLTGNLGNQPQHF
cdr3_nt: TGTGCCACCCACCTGACAGGGAATCTGGGCAATCAGCCCCAGCATTTT

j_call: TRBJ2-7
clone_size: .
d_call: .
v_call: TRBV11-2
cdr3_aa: CASSLIRVGEQYF
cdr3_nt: TGTGCCAGCAGCTTAATCAGGGTGGGGGAGCAGTACTTC

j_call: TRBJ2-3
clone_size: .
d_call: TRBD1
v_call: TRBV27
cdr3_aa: CASGLKTGEDTDTQYF
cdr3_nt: TGTGCCAGCGGGCTCAAGACAGGGGAGGACACAGATACGCAGTATTTT

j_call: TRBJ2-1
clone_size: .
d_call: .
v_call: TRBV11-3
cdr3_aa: CASSLARTAYNEQFF
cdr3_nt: TGTGCCAGCAGCTTAGCTCGGACTGCCTACAATGAGCAGTTCTTC

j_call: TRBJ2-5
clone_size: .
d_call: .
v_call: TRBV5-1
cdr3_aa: CASSLRSETQYF
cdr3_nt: TGCGCCAGCAGCTTGAGGAGTGAGACCCAGTACTTC

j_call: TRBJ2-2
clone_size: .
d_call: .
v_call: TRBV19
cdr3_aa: CASSIDRSGVIRTGELFF
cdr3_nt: TGTGCCAGTAGTATAGATCGATCAGGGGTGATCAGGACCGGGGAGCTGTTTTTT

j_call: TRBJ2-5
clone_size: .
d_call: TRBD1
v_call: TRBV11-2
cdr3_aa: CASSWNRGLETQYF
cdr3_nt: TGTGCCAGCAGCTGGAACAGGGGGTTGGAGACCCAGTACTTC

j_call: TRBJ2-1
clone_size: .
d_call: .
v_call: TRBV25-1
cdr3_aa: CASSDPLSYNEQFF
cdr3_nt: TGTGCCAGCAGTGACCCCCTCTCCTACAATGAGCAGTTCTTC

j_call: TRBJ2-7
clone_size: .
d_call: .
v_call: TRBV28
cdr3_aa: CASSFSGFPYEQYF
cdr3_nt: TGTGCCAGCAGTTTTTCGGGGTTCCCCTACGAGCAGTACTTC

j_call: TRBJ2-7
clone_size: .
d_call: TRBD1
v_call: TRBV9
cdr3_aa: CASSRDRGPSGSSYEQYF
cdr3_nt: TGTGCCAGCAGCCGGGACAGGGGGCCTAGCGGAAGCTCCTACGAGCAGTACTTC

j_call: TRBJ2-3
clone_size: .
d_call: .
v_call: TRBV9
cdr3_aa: CASSVVPNQGDTQYF
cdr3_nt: TGTGCCAGCAGCGTAGTGCCGAATCAGGGAGATACGCAGTATTTT

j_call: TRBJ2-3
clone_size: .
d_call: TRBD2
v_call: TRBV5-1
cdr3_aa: CASSPGLAGAVADTQYF
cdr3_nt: TGCGCCAGCAGCCCGGGACTAGCGGGAGCGGTGGCAGATACGCAGTATTTT

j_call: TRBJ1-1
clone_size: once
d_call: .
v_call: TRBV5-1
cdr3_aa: CASTLSPGMNTEAFF
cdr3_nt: TGCGCCAGCACCCTTTCTCCAGGGATGAACACTGAAGCTTTCTTT

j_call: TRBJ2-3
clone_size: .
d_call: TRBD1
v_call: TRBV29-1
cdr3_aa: CSVLHRTGGNKYF
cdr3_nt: TGCAGCGTTCTCCATCGGACAGGGGGCAATAAGTATTTT

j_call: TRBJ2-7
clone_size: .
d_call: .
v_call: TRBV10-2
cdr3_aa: CASSDPNGGSYEQYF
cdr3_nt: TGCGCCAGCAGTGATCCTAACGGCGGCTCCTACGAGCAGTACTTC

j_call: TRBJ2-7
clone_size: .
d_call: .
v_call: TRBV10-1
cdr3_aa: CASSNRQGGEQYF
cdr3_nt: TGCGCCAGCAGTAATAGACAGGGAGGGGAGCAGTACTTC

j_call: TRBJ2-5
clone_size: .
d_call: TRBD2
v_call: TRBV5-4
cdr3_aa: CASSLSLAAQETQYF
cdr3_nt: TGTGCCAGCAGCTTGTCACTAGCGGCCCAAGAGACCCAGTACTTC

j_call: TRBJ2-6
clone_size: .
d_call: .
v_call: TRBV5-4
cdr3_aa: CASSLDSGANVLTF
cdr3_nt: TGTGCCAGCAGCTTGGACTCTGGGGCCAACGTCCTGACTTTC

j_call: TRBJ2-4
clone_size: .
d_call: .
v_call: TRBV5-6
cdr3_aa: CASSLVAGLAKNIQYF
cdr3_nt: TGTGCCAGCAGCTTGGTGGCAGGGTTGGCCAAAAACATTCAGTACTTC

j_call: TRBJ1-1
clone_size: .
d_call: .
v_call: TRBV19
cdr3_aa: CASSGRTWVNTEAFF
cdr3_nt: TGTGCCAGTAGTGGGAGAACGTGGGTAAACACTGAAGCTTTCTTT

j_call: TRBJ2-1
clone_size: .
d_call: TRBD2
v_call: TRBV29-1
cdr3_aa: CSVTGTKAVEQFF
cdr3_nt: TGCAGCGTGACCGGGACTAAGGCAGTCGAGCAGTTCTTC

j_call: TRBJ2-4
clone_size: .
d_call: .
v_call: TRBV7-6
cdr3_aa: CASSKGLPRDIQYF
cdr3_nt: TGTGCCAGCAGCAAGGGACTCCCGCGGGACATTCAGTACTTC

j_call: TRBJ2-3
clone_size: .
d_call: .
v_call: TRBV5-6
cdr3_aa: CASSFTPTTDTQYF
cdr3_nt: TGTGCCAGCAGCTTTACGCCGACCACAGATACGCAGTATTTT

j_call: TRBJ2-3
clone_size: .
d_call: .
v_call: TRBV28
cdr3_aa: CASPPLTGIGTDTQYF
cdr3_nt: TGTGCCAGCCCTCCCCTCACGGGCATCGGCACAGATACGCAGTATTTT

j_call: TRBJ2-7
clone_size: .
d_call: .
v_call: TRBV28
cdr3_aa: CASRALGSEQYF
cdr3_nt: TGTGCCAGCAGAGCCCTCGGTAGCGAGCAGTACTTC

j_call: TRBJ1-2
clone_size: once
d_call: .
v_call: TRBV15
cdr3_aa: CATRPEGLGYGSIYGYTF
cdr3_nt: TGTGCCACCCGCCCCGAGGGTTTGGGTTACGGGTCTATCTATGGCTACACCTTC

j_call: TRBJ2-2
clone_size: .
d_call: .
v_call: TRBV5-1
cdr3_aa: CASSIAMGTATGELFF
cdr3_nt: TGCGCCAGCAGCATAGCGATGGGGACGGCCACCGGGGAGCTGTTTTTT

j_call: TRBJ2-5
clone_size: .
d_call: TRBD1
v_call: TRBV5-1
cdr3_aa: CASSLGQGQTQYF
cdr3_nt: TGCGCCAGCAGCCTTGGACAGGGCCAGACCCAGTACTTC

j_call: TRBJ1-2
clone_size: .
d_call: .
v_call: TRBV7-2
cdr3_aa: CASSSTRTAVEGYTF
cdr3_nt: TGTGCCAGCAGCTCGACAAGGACGGCCGTAGAGGGCTACACCTTC

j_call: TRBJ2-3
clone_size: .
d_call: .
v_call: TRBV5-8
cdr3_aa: CASSIQVRVGTDTQYF
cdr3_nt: TGTGCCAGCAGCATACAGGTTCGAGTAGGCACAGATACGCAGTATTTT

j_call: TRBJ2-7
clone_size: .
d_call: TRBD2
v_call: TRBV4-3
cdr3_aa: CASSQGTSGSNEQYF
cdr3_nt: TGCGCCAGCAGCCAAGGGACTAGCGGGAGCAACGAGCAGTACTTC

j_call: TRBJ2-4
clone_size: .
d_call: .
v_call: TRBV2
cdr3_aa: CATPLTILAKNIQYF
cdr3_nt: TGTGCCACTCCCTTAACAATTCTAGCCAAAAACATTCAGTACTTC

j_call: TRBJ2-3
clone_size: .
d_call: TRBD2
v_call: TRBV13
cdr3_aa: CATHKGQRELGDTQYF
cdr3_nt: TGTGCCACCCATAAGGGCCAGCGGGAGTTGGGCGATACGCAGTATTTT

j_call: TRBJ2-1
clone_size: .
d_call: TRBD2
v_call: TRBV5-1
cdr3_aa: CASSFLAGDYNEQFF
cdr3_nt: TGCGCCAGCAGCTTCCTAGCGGGAGACTACAATGAGCAGTTCTTC

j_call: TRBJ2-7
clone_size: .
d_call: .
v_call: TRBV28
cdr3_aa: CASSLWGGRPSAQYF
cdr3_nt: TGTGCCAGCAGTTTATGGGGCGGGCGCCCCTCGGCGCAGTACTTC

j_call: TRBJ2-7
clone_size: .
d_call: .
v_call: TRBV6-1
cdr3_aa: CATRGSLDEQYF
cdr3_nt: TGTGCCACCAGGGGTTCCCTGGACGAGCAGTACTTC

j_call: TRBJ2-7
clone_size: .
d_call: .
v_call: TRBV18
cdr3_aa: CASSHSYEQYF
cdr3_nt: TGTGCCAGCTCACACTCCTACGAGCAGTACTTC

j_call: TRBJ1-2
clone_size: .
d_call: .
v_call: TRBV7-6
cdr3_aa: CASSLDRGGYTF
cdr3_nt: TGTGCCAGCAGCTTAGATCGAGGGGGCTACACCTTC

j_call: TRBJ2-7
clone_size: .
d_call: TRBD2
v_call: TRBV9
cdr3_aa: CASSGTSGTISYEQYF
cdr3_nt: TGTGCCAGCAGCGGGACTAGCGGGACCATTTCCTACGAGCAGTACTTC

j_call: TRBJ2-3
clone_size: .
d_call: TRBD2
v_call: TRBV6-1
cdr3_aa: CASSVLAAGTDTQYF
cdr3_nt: TGTGCCAGCAGTGTGCTAGCGGCGGGTACAGATACGCAGTATTTT

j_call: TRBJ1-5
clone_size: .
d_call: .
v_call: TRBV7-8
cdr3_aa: CASSPQTGYGQPQHF
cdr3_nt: TGTGCCAGCAGCCCCCAAACAGGGTATGGTCAGCCCCAGCATTTT

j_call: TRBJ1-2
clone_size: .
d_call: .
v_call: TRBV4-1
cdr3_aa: CASSQGPRIHGYTF
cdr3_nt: TGCGCCAGCAGCCAAGGACCCAGGATACATGGCTACACCTTC

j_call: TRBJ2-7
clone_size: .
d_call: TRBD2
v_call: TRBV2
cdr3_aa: CASREKSGLAGTLREQYF
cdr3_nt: TGTGCCAGCAGGGAGAAGTCGGGACTAGCGGGAACCCTACGAGAGCAGTACTTC

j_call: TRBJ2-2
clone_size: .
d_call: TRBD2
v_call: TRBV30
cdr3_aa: CAWSVHNGRAVSVTPGELFF
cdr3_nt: TGTGCCTGGAGTGTACATAACGGGAGGGCCGTTTCGGTAACACCCGGGGAGCTGTTTTTT

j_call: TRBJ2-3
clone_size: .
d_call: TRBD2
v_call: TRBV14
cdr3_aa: CASSQLAGDPDTQYF
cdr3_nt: TGTGCCAGCAGTCAACTAGCGGGAGACCCAGATACGCAGTATTTT

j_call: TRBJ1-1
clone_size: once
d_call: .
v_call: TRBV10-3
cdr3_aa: CAISDMGGANTEAFF
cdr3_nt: TGTGCCATCAGTGATATGGGGGGGGCGAACACTGAAGCTTTCTTT

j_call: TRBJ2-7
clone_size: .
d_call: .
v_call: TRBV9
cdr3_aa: CASSVGPGPALYEQYF
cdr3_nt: TGTGCCAGCAGCGTAGGGCCGGGACCGGCACTGTACGAGCAGTACTTC

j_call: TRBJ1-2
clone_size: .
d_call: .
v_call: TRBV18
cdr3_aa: CASSPDHYGYTF
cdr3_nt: TGTGCCAGCTCACCGGACCATTATGGCTACACCTTC

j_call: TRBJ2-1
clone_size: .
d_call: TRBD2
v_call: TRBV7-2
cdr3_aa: CASSLASGTRGEQFF
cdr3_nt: TGTGCCAGCAGCTTAGCCAGCGGGACCCGGGGTGAGCAGTTCTTC